The rows below give T cell receptor beta chains drawn from one sample of a study of T-cell reconstitution after alpha-beta-depleted transplantation in children. TCRdb ran MiXCR on the PCR reads and lists one entry per CDR3 protein. The table has 350,000 to 450,000 distinct CDR3 sequences, about 14% seen once. The sequences come from PBMCs, collected from the stem cell graft. The origin of the receptors is a human donor who donated a stem cell graft to a child with Fanconi anemia. CDR3s include the opening cysteine and the closing phenylalanine or tryptophan. Fields, in order: CDR3 length, V gene, J gene, clone size, D gene, CDR3 DNA, CDR3 protein. The D gene is left open where the match is weak. The listing skips clone size in some rows; elsewhere it reads once, few, many or a size class.

length: 13; V: TRBV7-3; J: TRBJ2-1; size: .; D: .; DNA: TGTGCCAGCAGCTTAATTCGGGCGAATGAGCAGTTCTTC; CDR3: CASSLIRANEQFF
length: 14; V: TRBV4-3; J: TRBJ1-2; size: few; D: .; DNA: TGCGCCAGCAGCCAAGATACAGGGCGCTATGGCTACACCTTC; CDR3: CASSQDTGRYGYTF
length: 15; V: TRBV12-3/TRBV12-4; J: TRBJ1-2; size: few; D: .; DNA: TGTGCCAGCAGTCCCCCAGACACAGGGAGGAAAGGCTACACCTTC; CDR3: CASSPPDTGRKGYTF
length: 14; V: TRBV27; J: TRBJ2-3; size: many; D: .; DNA: TGTGCCAGCAGTTTTCAGCTCGGGACAGATACGCAGTATTTT; CDR3: CASSFQLGTDTQYF
length: 14; V: TRBV5-1; J: TRBJ2-1; size: many; D: .; DNA: TGCGCCAGCAGCTTGGCAATCTCCTACAATGAGCAGTTCTTC; CDR3: CASSLAISYNEQFF
length: 13; V: TRBV2; J: TRBJ1-5; size: .; D: .; DNA: TGTGCCAGCAACCGACAGAACAATCAGCCCCAGCATTTT; CDR3: CASNRQNNQPQHF
length: 17; V: TRBV5-1; J: TRBJ2-3; size: .; D: TRBD2; DNA: TGCGCCAGCAGCAACGGACTAGCGGGGCAAAGCACAGATACGCAGTATTTT; CDR3: CASSNGLAGQSTDTQYF
length: 15; V: TRBV9; J: TRBJ1-1; size: .; D: .; DNA: TGTGCCAGCAGCGTAGTAGGGGGTCAGGACACTGAAGCTTTCTTT; CDR3: CASSVVGGQDTEAFF
length: 17; V: TRBV7-8; J: TRBJ1-2; size: few; D: .; DNA: TGTGCCAGCAGCTACCAAAGAAACAGGAACTCTAACTATGGCTACACCTTC; CDR3: CASSYQRNRNSNYGYTF
length: 15; V: TRBV12-3/TRBV12-4; J: TRBJ2-3; size: many; D: .; DNA: TGTGCCAGCAGTTTAAAGGGGTCAGCCACAGATACGCAGTATTTT; CDR3: CASSLKGSATDTQYF